This record covers a single TCR beta chain. These data come from a study of T cell changes during pregnancy in multiple sclerosis. The V gene lost 4 bases and the J gene lost 0 bases, with 11 bases spanning the gap. Germline assignment: CDR1 SGHNT and CDR2 YYREEE (reference sequence). The CDR3 is 15 amino acids. TCRdb keeps only in-frame clones here, not all; method: immunoSEQ multiplex PCR. In the table there are 35,000 to 55,000 clones, 80% to 90% of which are singletons. This sequence was found in a female donor with multiple sclerosis, enrolled in a pregnancy study. The starting material was CD4+ T cells from peripheral blood mononuclear cells, obtained after pregnancy. The chain couples TRBV5-4 to TRBJ1-3; no clear D gene. CDR3 amino acids: CASSNGLSSGNTIYF. CDR3 DNA sequence: TGTGCCAGCAGCAACGGACTGAGCTCTGGAAACACCATATATTTT.